The rows below give T cell receptor beta chains drawn from one sample of a study of T-cell memory formation after mild COVID-19. TCRdb re-analysed the 5' RACE reads in MiXCR, keeping a single row per CDR3 protein. The repertoire consists of 470,000 or so distinct CDR3 sequences, with over 15% occurring once and the leading ten covering around a fifth. The sequenced sample consisted of PBMCs or a T cell subset sorted from them (not recorded which). The receptors were sampled from a man between 18 and 29 years old who had mild COVID-19 (a few samples of this study predate the infection). Cell type and time point are not known. CDR3s include the opening cysteine and the closing phenylalanine or tryptophan. A D gene is named only where the DNA matches it firmly. For some rows the clone size is stated as once, few or many, or as a class when expanded; others skip it.

V: TRBV9; J: TRBJ2-7; D: TRBD2; size: few; DNA: TGTGCCTCCTTCTGGGCGGGGGTGTGCTACGAGCAGTACTTC; CDR3: CASFWAGVCYEQYF
V: TRBV10-3; J: TRBJ2-3; D: TRBD1; size: few; DNA: TGTGCCATCAGTGACGCAGGGGGAGCAGATACGCAGTATTTT; CDR3: CAISDAGGADTQYF
V: TRBV7-9; J: TRBJ2-7; D: -; size: -; DNA: TGTGCCAGCAGCGACTCTTTGGGGTTCGAGCAGTACTTC; CDR3: CASSDSLGFEQYF
V: TRBV7-9; J: TRBJ1-1; D: TRBD1; size: few; DNA: TGTGCCAGCAGCTTAGGGGGACAGGGGAGGACTGAAGCTTTCTTT; CDR3: CASSLGGQGRTEAFF
V: TRBV6-1; J: TRBJ1-2; D: -; size: -; DNA: TGTGCCACCACAGGGTATGACTATGGCTACACCTTC; CDR3: CATTGYDYGYTF
V: TRBV29-1; J: TRBJ1-2; D: TRBD1; size: -; DNA: TGCAGCGTTCGGGACAGGGAGAACTATGGCTACACCTTC; CDR3: CSVRDRENYGYTF
V: TRBV5-1; J: TRBJ2-5; D: -; size: many; DNA: TGCGCCAGCAGCGGGGGACGGACCCAAGAGACCCAGTACTTC; CDR3: CASSGGRTQETQYF
V: TRBV30; J: TRBJ1-1; D: -; size: -; DNA: TGTGCCTGGAGTCAAGGGTACGTGAACACTGAAGCTTTCTTT; CDR3: CAWSQGYVNTEAFF
V: TRBV5-1; J: TRBJ1-1; D: TRBD1; size: -; DNA: TGCGCCAGCAGCCTCAGGGGGTGGACTGAAGCTTTCTTT; CDR3: CASSLRGWTEAFF
V: TRBV9; J: TRBJ2-1; D: TRBD2; size: -; DNA: TGTGCCAGCAGCGTAGACTCCAGAGCGGGGGGTTACAATGAGCAGTTCTTC; CDR3: CASSVDSRAGGYNEQFF
V: TRBV7-2; J: TRBJ2-3; D: TRBD1; size: -; DNA: TGTGCCAGTAGCAGGGGGTCACCCCCCACAGATACGCAGTATTTT; CDR3: CASSRGSPPTDTQYF
V: TRBV28; J: TRBJ2-3; D: TRBD2; size: -; DNA: TGTGCCAGCAGTTTATTTAAACTAGCGGGGGACAGCACAGATACGCAGTATTTT; CDR3: CASSLFKLAGDSTDTQYF
V: TRBV4-3; J: TRBJ1-5; D: TRBD1; size: few; DNA: TGCGCCAGCAGCCAAGTCTACGACAGGGTGAGGGGCAATCAGCCCCAGCATTTT; CDR3: CASSQVYDRVRGNQPQHF
V: TRBV7-3; J: TRBJ2-3; D: TRBD2; size: -; DNA: TGTGCCAGCAGCTTAACACTAGCGAGGGATACGCAGTATTTT; CDR3: CASSLTLARDTQYF
V: TRBV5-6; J: TRBJ2-5; D: -; size: -; DNA: TGTGCCAGCAGCTTGGGGTGGGTAGAGACCCAGTACTTC; CDR3: CASSLGWVETQYF
V: TRBV7-3; J: TRBJ1-6; D: -; size: few; DNA: TGTGCCAGCAGCTTTCACAGCGCGGGGGACACCTCACTTTCACCCCTCCACTTT; CDR3: CASSFHSAGDTSLSPLHF
V: TRBV19; J: TRBJ2-5; D: TRBD1; size: -; DNA: TGTGCCAGTAGTATCACCGGGACAGGGCGAGAGACCCAGTACTTC; CDR3: CASSITGTGRETQYF
V: TRBV10-2; J: TRBJ1-2; D: -; size: few; DNA: TGCGCCAGCAGTGAAGTAGGCGCGGAGGTTTATGGCTACACCTTC; CDR3: CASSEVGAEVYGYTF